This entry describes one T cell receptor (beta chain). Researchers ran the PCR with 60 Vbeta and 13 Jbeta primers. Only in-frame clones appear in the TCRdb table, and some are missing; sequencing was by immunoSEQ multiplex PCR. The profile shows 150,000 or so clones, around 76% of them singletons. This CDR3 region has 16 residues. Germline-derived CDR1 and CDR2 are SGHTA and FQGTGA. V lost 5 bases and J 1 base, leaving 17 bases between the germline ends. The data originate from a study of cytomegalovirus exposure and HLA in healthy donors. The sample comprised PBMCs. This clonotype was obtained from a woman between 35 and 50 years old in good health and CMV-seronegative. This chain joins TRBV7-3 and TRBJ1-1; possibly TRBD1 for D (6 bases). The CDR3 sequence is CASSLRKSTGNTEAFF. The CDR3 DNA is TGTGCCAGCAGCCTCCGTAAGTCGACAGGGAACACTGAAGCTTTCTTT.